This is a list of T cell receptor beta chains from one sample in a study of shared clonotypes between healthy human individuals. This table comes from immunoSEQ multiplex PCR, and its TCRdb copy is limited to in-frame clones, with some not included. Of roughly 220,000 clones in the sample, over 50% are singletons; the top ten hold around 10%. Sequencing was done on a sample of memory CD4+ T cells sorted from blood. The receptors here all came from a man aged 25-40 years in good health. CDR3s include the opening cysteine and the closing phenylalanine or tryptophan. D genes are given only for firm matches. Not every row has a clone size; where given, it reads once, few, many or a size class.

TRBV6-1	NA	TRBJ2-5	NA	CASAPRGETQYF	TGTGCCAGCGCCCCCCGAGGGGAGACCCAGTACTTC
TRBV10-3	NA	TRBJ1-1	few	CAISPGQWRDTEAFF	TGTGCCATCAGCCCGGGCCAGTGGAGAGACACTGAAGCTTTCTTT
TRBV2	NA	TRBJ2-1	NA	CASSRTTLGSPTEQFF	TGTGCCAGCAGTCGGACTACCCTAGGGTCTCCAACTGAGCAGTTCTTC
TRBV5-1	NA	TRBJ2-7	few	CASSLDRTPAYF	TGCGCCAGCAGCCTTGACAGGACCCCGGCGTACTTC
TRBV29-1	NA	TRBJ2-1	few	CSVEGGPFYNEQFF	TGCAGCGTTGAGGGGGGGCCCTTTTACAATGAGCAGTTCTTC
TRBV5-1	TRBD2	TRBJ2-1	NA	CASSLAAGGSYNEQFF	TGCGCCAGCAGCTTGGCCGCGGGAGGGTCCTACAATGAGCAGTTCTTC
TRBV5-4	NA	TRBJ1-1	NA	CASSLETRNTEAFF	TGTGCCAGCAGCTTGGAGACAAGGAACACTGAAGCTTTCTTT
TRBV4-1	NA	TRBJ1-5	NA	CASSQVAAQNQPQHF	TGCGCCAGCAGCCAAGTGGCGGCTCAAAATCAGCCCCAGCATTTT
TRBV28	NA	TRBJ1-1	NA	CASSFPGQGAFF	TGTGCCAGCAGTTTTCCCGGCCAGGGAGCTTTCTTT
TRBV18	NA	TRBJ2-7	NA	CASSPGRAVEQYF	TGTGCCAGCTCACCAGGCAGGGCTGTCGAGCAGTACTTC
TRBV29-1	NA	TRBJ2-1	NA	CSVKPTRTPNNEQFF	TGCAGCGTCAAACCCACCAGGACGCCGAACAATGAGCAGTTCTTC
TRBV29-1	TRBD1	TRBJ2-5	few	CSGKTGGGETQYF	TGCAGCGGAAAGACAGGGGGCGGAGAGACCCAGTACTTC